This T cell receptor (beta chain) was identified in a study of blood T cell repertoires in COVID-19. Study as a whole: There were acute and convalescent COVID-19 samples, and they came from the United States, Italy and Spain. From T cells, B-cell-depleted T cells, or PBMCs came the material, which was cDNA or gDNA.

Under the authors' procedure: Nucleated cell counts were estimated from reference gene primer amplification. The data were produced by immunoSEQ multiplex PCR, yet TCRdb's version contains in-frame clones alone and is incomplete. The V and J calls and clone size come from that table; D and trimming were worked out from the DNA. The sample contains around 150,000 clones, 86% of which appear only once. With 1 base removed from V and 4 bases from J, the gap between germline ends came to 10 bases. This CDR3 comprises 14 residues. Germline V gene sequence: CDR1 KGHSH, CDR2 LQKENI. Sequencing input: peripheral blood. This clonotype was sampled from a man younger than 35 with acute or convalescent COVID-19. V usage is TRBV18 and J usage is TRBJ2-5, with D tentatively TRBD1 (5 bases). The CDR3 loop reads CASSPRQGRETQYF. The CDR3 bases are TGTGCCAGCTCACCACGCCAGGGTCGAGAGACCCAGTACTTC.